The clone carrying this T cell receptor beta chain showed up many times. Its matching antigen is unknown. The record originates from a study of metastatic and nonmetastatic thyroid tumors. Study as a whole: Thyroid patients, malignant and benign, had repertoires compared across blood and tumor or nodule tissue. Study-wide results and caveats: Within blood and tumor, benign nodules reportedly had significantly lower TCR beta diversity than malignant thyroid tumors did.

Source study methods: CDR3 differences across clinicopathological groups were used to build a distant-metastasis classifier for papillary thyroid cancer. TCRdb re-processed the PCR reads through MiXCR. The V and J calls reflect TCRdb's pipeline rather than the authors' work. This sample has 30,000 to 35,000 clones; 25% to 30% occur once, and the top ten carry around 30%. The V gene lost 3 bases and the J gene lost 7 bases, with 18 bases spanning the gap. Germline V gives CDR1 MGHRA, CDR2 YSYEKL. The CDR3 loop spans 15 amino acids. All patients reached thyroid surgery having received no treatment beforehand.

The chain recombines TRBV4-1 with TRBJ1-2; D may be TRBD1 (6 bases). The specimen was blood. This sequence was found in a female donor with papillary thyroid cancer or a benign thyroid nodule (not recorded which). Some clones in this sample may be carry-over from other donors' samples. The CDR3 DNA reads TGCGCCAGCAGCCAGTCCAGGGGAGAGAAGGGTGGCTACACCTTC. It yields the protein CASSQSRGEKGGYTF.